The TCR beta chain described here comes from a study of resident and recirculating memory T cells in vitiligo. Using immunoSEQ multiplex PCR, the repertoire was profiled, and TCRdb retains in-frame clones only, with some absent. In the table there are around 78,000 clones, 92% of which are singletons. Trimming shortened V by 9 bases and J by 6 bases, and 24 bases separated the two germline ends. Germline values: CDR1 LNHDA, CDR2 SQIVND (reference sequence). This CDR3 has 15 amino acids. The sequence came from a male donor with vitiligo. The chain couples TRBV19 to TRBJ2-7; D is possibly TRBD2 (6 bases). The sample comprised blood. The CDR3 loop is CASRSRVSPGGEQYF. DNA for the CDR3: TGTGCCAGCCGCAGTCGCGTATCCCCCGGGGGCGAGCAGTACTTC.